This T cell receptor (beta chain) was profiled in a study of Ad26.COV2.S vaccination and SARS-CoV-2 variants (dated by TCRdb to about 2021). About the investigation overall: Donors in the vaccine arm were drawn from COV1001, a phase I-IIa trial of Ad26.COV2.S in healthy adults that was multicentre, randomized, double-blind and placebo-controlled. Ad26.COV2.S was administered intramuscularly at a dose of 5x10^10 or 1x10^11 viral particles, either as one shot or as two shots given 56 days apart. The specificity and breadth of SARS-CoV-2-reactive T cell receptors after Ad26.COV2.S vaccination were assessed by TCRbeta repertoire sequencing. The TCR-sequenced set comprised approximately 32 samples: about 19 Ad26.COV2.S vaccine recipients, 5 placebo recipients and 8 SARS-CoV-2 convalescent individuals. Trial participants were randomized into five groups of five, in which low-dose or high-dose Ad26.COV2.S was given once or twice, or placebo was given on both occasions. Investigators remained blinded to trial group allocation during experiments and outcome assessment.

The immunoSEQ Assay was the method used to sequence TCRbeta CDR3 regions. After extraction, genomic DNA underwent amplification by bias-controlled multiplex PCR, followed by high-throughput sequencing. Concerning the study's data processing: To quantify the absolute abundance of each unique TCRbeta CDR3 region, sequences were collapsed and filtered. Usable DNA was measured by amplifying reference genes present in all nucleated cells, and TCRbeta template counts were normalized to that usable DNA to estimate T cell fraction. Repertoire TCRs were annotated as SARS-CoV-2-specific by exact matching of V gene, CDR3 amino acid sequence and J gene to a known reactive TCR set. The reference SARS-CoV-2 TCR set was obtained from MIRA and was filtered for enrichment in COVID-19-positive ImmuneCODE repertoires, whereby public or cross-reactive TCRs were removed. Based on the MIRA antigens, annotated TCRs were further analysed at the level of specific ORF or position within ORF. Breadth was defined as annotated unique rearrangements over total unique productive rearrangements; depth was the summed frequency of those rearrangements. Two-sided Wilcoxon rank-sum tests were used to compare TCR breadth between groups. The table was pulled from immuneACCESS by TCRdb, which kept in-frame rearrangements only. Such tables lose some clones; where checked, under half of the loss comes from unresolved V genes, and the rest has no known cause. That table furnishes V, J and clone size, whereas the DNA furnished D and trimming. Counted in this sample were some 480,000 clones; 87% of them appeared once. The top ten clonotypes cover roughly 13% of the sample.

General conclusions and limits of the study: Comparable non-spike TCR breadth was observed between vaccine and placebo recipients, consistent with only spike being contained in the vaccine. The study lacked the statistical power to compare responses across vaccine doses or regimens. According to the authors, total T cell responses may have been underestimated by the TCR breadth and depth analyses. After vaccination, spike-specific CD8+ and CD4+ T cell responses were reported to show substantial breadth. Ad26.COV2.S recipients had higher spike-specific TCR breadth than placebo recipients (P = 0.0014).

Turning to this clone: Its antigen is still unknown. Base qualities are not recorded, but no much larger clone differs from it by a single base.

The treatment or condition label, as the study defines it: some 20 received Ad26.COV2.S at low or high dose, single or two shots; 5 received placebo; per-sample allocation not given. Repertoires of vaccine and placebo recipients were sequenced from samples taken on day 63 after the first injection. In Cohort 1b, some 25 adults aged 18-55 years were enrolled at a single site in Boston, USA, between 29 July and 7 August 2020. As a vaccine, Ad26.COV2.S was a replication-incompetent adenovirus type 26 vector that expressed a prefusion-stabilized SARS-CoV-2 spike protein derived from the original Wuhan strain. CDR1 and CDR2, per the germline V gene, are LGHNA and YNFKEQ. Reading from cysteine to phenylalanine, the CDR3 counts 17 amino acids. Just the 51-base CDR3 DNA is kept, in frame starting at base 1. V is trimmed back by 4 bases and J by 7 bases, and the junction contains 8 bases that no gene match accounts for.

The sample consisted of peripheral blood, taken in a trial of Ad26.COV2.S vaccine versus placebo. The origin of this receptor is a person between 18 and 65 years old who received the Ad26.COV2.S COVID-19 vaccine or a placebo. The rearrangement combines TRBV4-2 with TRBJ2-1; TRBD2 lines up with 15 middle nucleotides. The DNA reads TGTGCCAGCAGCCTAGGACTAGCGGGAGGGCCTAGGAATGAGCAGTTCTTC. Its coded protein is CASSLGLAGGPRNEQFF.